This T cell receptor (beta chain) was retrieved from a study of PD-1 blockade in classical Hodgkin lymphoma. General study points: Reports described newly diagnosed patients as having lower baseline TCR diversity than healthy donors. Prior therapy or disease activity may underlie the repertoire differences, whose causes remain undefined.

This clone was detected once. Its matching antigen is unknown. Trimming left V 2 bases short and J 5 bases short, with 12 bases between. Germline V gives CDR1 KGHSH, CDR2 LQKENI. CDR3 size: 14 residues. As to time point: cycle 4 day 1 (C4D1), after around six weeks of nivolumab. After autologous stem cell transplantation all patients relapsed, and prior brentuximab vedotin exposure differed between cohorts. TCRdb's table, derived via immunoSEQ multiplex PCR, lists solely in-frame clones and lacks some. This sample has 90,000 to 100,000 clones; around 78% occur once, and the top ten carry less than 10%.

Sequenced here: peripheral blood mononuclear cells (PBMCs), sampled before the fourth cycle of nivolumab. The chain links TRBV18 to TRBJ1-2; D is uncertain. The receptor was isolated from a human donor with classical Hodgkin lymphoma. CDR3 nucleotides: TGTGCCAGCTCACCATCGGCAGACACTTATGGCTACACCTTC. Protein sequence: CASSPSADTYGYTF.